In its sample, the clone carrying this T cell receptor beta chain was seen a few times. What it binds is unknown. This specimen comes from a study of T cells in localized non-small cell lung cancer. The study, taken as a whole, reports: The study detected a median 57 of the top 100 tumor clones in adjacent lung. In uninvolved adjacent lung, T cell clonality reached its highest value, exceeding tumor. Longer overall survival was seen with higher T cell density measured in blood.

This CDR3 region has 14 residues. Trimming removed 6 bases from V and 3 bases from J, with 14 bases in between. Germline CDR1 SGHAT, CDR2 FQNNGV. The method was immunoSEQ multiplex PCR; TCRdb's version includes in-frame clones alone and lacks a portion of them. Of roughly 35,000 clones listed, roughly 85% are singletons. This clonotype originated in a woman between 35 and 70 years old with stage I lung adenocarcinoma. The chain has TRBV11-2 and TRBJ1-1; tentative D call: TRBD1 (5 bases). Sequencing used peripheral blood, obtained before any cancer treatment. The CDR3 DNA reads as TGTGCCAGCAGGATACGAGGGGCGGACACTGAAGCTTTCTTT. It encodes CASRIRGADTEAFF.